This TCR beta chain was documented in a study of T cell responses to AZD1222 COVID-19 vaccine. Germline assignment: CDR1 LGHNA and CDR2 YSLEER. This CDR3 has 14 amino acids. The V end lost 0 bases, the J end lost 8 bases, and 13 bases lay between the germline ends. Profiling relied on immunoSEQ multiplex PCR, and the TCRdb table lists in-frame clones only, not all of them. The repertoire holds approximately 140,000 clones, about 89% seen once, with approximately 5.1% in the top ten. Sequences were derived from peripheral blood, sampled on day 0 of AZD1222 vaccination. The chain recombines TRBV4-3 with TRBJ1-2, with D possibly TRBD1 on 5 matching bases. The receptor comes from an adult in good health. CDR3 region: CASSQDLVGRGYTF. The CDR3 DNA reads TGCGCCAGCAGCCAAGATCTAGTGGGACGGGGCTACACCTTC.